This T cell receptor beta chain came from a study of CD8 T cells in ankylosing spondylitis. Findings of the study overall: Reports of some motif variants in reactive arthritis synovial fluid and blood predate this one. Seemingly distinctive of ankylosing spondylitis blood was a TCR beta motif formed by eight highly homologous variants.

At least ten counts were recorded for this clonotype. The antigen is not known. The CDR3 is 13 amino acids. Germline V gives CDR1 ENHRY, CDR2 SYGVKD. V was shortened by 10 bases and J by 7 bases, with 17 bases between the two germline ends. TCRdb re-called the 5' RACE reads through MiXCR, storing one row per CDR3 protein. This table holds 200,000 to 300,000 distinct CDR3 sequences, over 8.5% found once. The sequencing input was blood, either unsorted or a sorted T cell fraction (not recorded which). This receptor was taken from a male donor with ankylosing spondylitis or in good health (not recorded which). The rearrangement joins TRBV10-3 to TRBJ1-5; a possible D gene is TRBD1 (5 bases). CDR3 nucleotide sequence: TGTGCCACGGCGGGGGAGGGTGGGCAGCCCCAGCATTTT. It translates to CATAGEGGQPQHF.